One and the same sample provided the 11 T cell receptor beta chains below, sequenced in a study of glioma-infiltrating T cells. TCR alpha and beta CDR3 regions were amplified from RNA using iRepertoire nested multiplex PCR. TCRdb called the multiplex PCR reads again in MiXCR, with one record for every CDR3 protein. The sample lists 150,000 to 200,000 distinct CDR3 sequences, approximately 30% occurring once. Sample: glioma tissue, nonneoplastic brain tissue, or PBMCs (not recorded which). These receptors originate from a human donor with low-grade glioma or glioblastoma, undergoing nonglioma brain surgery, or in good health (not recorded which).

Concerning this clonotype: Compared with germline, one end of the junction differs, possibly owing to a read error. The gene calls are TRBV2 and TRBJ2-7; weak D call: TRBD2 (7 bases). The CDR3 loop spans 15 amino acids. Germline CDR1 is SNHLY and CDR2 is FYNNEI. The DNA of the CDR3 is TGTACCAGCAGTGTGGAGGGGGGAGGGTCCGCCGAGCAGTACTTC. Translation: CTSSVEGGGSAEQYF. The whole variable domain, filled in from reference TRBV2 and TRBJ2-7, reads EPEVTQTPSHQVTQMGQEVILRCVPISNHLYFYWYRQILGQKVEFLVSFYNNEISEKSEIFDDQFSVERPDGSNFTLKIRSTKLEDSAMYFCTSSVEGGGSAEQYFGPGTRLTVT.

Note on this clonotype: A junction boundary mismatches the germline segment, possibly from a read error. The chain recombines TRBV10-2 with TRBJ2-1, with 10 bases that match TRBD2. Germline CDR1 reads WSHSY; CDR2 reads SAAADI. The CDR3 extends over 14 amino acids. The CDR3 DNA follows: TGTGCCAGCACTCCCCTAGCGGGAGTGGACGAGCAGTTCTTC. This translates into CASTPLAGVDEQFF.

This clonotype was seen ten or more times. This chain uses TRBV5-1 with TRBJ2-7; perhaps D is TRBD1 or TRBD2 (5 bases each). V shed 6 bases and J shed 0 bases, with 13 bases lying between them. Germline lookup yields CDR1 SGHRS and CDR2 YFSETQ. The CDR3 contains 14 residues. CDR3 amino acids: CASKSGAASYEQYF. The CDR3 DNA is TGCGCCAGCAAGTCCGGGGCCGCCTCCTACGAGCAGTACTTC.

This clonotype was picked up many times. In DNA, the CDR3 is TGCAGTGAAACAGGGGGGGGGCATGAGCAGTTCTTC. Translating it yields CSETGGGHEQFF. V usage is TRBV20-1 and J usage is TRBJ2-1; TRBD1 might be the D (8 bases). V was trimmed by 7 bases and J by 8 bases, leaving 15 bases between them. Germline V CDR1 and CDR2: DFQATT, SNEGSKA (reference sequence). The CDR3 spans 12 residues.

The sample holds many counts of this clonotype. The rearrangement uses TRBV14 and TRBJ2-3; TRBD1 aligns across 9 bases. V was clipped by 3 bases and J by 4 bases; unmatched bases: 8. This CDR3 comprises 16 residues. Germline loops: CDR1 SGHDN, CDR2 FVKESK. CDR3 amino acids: CASSHRDREYSDTQYF. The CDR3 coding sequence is TGTGCCAGCAGCCACCGGGACAGGGAGTATTCAGATACGCAGTATTTT.

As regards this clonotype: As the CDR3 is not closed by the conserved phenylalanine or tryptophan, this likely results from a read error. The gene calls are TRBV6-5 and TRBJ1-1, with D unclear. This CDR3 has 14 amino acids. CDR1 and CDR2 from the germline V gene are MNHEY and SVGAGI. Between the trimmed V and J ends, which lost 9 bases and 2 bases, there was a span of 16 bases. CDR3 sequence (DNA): TGTGCCAGTGTCTTCTCTTTAGGAAACACTGAAGCTTTCCTT. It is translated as CASVFSLGNTEAFL.

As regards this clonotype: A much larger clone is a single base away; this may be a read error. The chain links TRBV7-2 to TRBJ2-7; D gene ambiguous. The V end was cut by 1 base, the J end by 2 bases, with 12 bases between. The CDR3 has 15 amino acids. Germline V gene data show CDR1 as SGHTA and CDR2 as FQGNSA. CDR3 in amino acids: CASSLESSSPYEQYF. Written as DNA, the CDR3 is TGTGCCAGCAGCTTAGAATCCTCCAGCCCCTACGAGCAGTACTTC.

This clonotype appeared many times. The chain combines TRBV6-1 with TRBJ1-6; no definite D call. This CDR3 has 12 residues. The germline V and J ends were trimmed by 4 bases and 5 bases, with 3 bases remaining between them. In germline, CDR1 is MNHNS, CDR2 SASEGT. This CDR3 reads CASSGDNSPLHF. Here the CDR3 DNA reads TGTGCCAGCAGTGGCGATAATTCACCCCTCCACTTT.

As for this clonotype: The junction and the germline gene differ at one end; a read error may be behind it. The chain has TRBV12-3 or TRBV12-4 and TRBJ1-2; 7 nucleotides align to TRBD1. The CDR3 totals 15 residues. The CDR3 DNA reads TGTGCCAGCAGTTCTAGACAGGGACGCGTATATGGCTGCACCTTC. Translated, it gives CASSSRQGRVYGCTF.

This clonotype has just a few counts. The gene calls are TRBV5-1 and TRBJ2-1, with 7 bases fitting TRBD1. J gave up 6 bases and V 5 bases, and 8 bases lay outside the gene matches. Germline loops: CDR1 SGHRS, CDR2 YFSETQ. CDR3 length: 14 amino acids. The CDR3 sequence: CASSSGTAFNEQFF. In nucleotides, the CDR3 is TGCGCCAGCAGTTCCGGGACAGCATTCAATGAGCAGTTCTTC.

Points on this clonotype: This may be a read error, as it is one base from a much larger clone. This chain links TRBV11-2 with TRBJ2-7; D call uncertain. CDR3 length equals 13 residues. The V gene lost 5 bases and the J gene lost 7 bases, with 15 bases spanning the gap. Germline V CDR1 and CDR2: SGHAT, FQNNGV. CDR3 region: CASSNDMTVEQYF. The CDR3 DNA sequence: TGTGCCAGCAGCAACGACATGACCGTGGAGCAGTACTTC. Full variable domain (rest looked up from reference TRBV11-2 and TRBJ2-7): EAGVAQSPRYKIIEKRQSVAFWCNPISGHATLYWYQQILGQGPKLLIQFQNNGVVDDSQLPKDRFSAERLKGVDSTLKIQPAKLEDSAVYLCASSNDMTVEQYFGPGTRLTVT.